This T cell receptor (beta chain) was recovered during a study of PD-1 blockade in classical Hodgkin lymphoma. The study's findings and limits: Significant TCR diversity gains by C4D1 occurred in CD4+ but not CD8+ cells. Complete responders matched newly diagnosed patients in baseline diversity. Why repertoires differed is undefined; disease activity or prior therapy possibly contributed.

This table comes from immunoSEQ multiplex PCR, and its TCRdb copy is limited to in-frame clones, with some not included. The data contain tens of thousands of clones, around 90% of them singletons. Note on this clone: The antigen is unknown.

Per germline, CDR1 LNHDA and CDR2 SQIVND (reference sequence). This CDR3 has 14 residues. The V end lost 4 bases, the J end lost 1 base, and 5 bases lay between the germline ends. Every one of the patients relapsed after autologous stem cell transplantation (brentuximab vedotin exposure was variable). Complete response, partial response or progressive disease were the best responses. The sequence was obtained from a human donor with classical Hodgkin lymphoma. The V and J genes are TRBV19 and TRBJ2-6; no firm D call. This specimen was peripheral blood mononuclear cells (PBMCs), taken at baseline. The CDR3 nucleotides read TGTGCCAGTAGTACCATGTCTGGGGCCAACGTCCTGACTTTC. This translates into CASSTMSGANVLTF.